The 3 T cell receptor beta chains given below trace back to one sample, sequenced in a study of T cell changes during pregnancy in multiple sclerosis. Assay: immunoSEQ multiplex PCR; the TCRdb copy retains only in-frame clones and omits some. In the table there are roughly 100,000 clones, about nine tenths of which are singletons. Sequenced material: peripheral blood, taken after pregnancy. Receptors originate from a female donor with multiple sclerosis, enrolled in a pregnancy study.

The V and J genes are TRBV27 and TRBJ2-7; weak D call: TRBD1 (5 bases). The ends were cut back, 5 bases at V and 3 bases at J, with 11 bases in the middle. In germline, CDR1 is MNHEY, CDR2 SMNVEV (reference sequence). The CDR3 runs 13 residues. CDR3 nucleotide sequence: TGTGCCAGCAGTACGACAGAGAGCTACGAGCAGTACTTC. This codes for CASSTTESYEQYF.

This clone appeared a single time. The V gene is TRBV5-4, the J gene TRBJ1-1; D unresolved. The germline gives CDR1 SGHNT, CDR2 YYREEE (reference sequence). CDR3 size: 13 residues. The V gene lost 2 bases and the J gene lost 0 bases, with 5 bases spanning the gap. CDR3 sequence: CASSFEVNTEAFF. The CDR3 DNA reads TGTGCCAGCAGCTTTGAGGTGAACACTGAAGCTTTCTTT.

The chain employs TRBV6-1 and TRBJ2-7; 10 bases align to TRBD2. The CDR3 extends over 14 amino acids. Germline lookup yields CDR1 MNHNS and CDR2 SASEGT. The ends lost 4 bases at V and 3 bases at J; junction bases unmatched: 3. CDR3 sequence reads: CASSGASGGYEQYF. Written as DNA, the CDR3 is TGTGCCAGCAGTGGGGCTAGCGGGGGCTACGAGCAGTACTTC.